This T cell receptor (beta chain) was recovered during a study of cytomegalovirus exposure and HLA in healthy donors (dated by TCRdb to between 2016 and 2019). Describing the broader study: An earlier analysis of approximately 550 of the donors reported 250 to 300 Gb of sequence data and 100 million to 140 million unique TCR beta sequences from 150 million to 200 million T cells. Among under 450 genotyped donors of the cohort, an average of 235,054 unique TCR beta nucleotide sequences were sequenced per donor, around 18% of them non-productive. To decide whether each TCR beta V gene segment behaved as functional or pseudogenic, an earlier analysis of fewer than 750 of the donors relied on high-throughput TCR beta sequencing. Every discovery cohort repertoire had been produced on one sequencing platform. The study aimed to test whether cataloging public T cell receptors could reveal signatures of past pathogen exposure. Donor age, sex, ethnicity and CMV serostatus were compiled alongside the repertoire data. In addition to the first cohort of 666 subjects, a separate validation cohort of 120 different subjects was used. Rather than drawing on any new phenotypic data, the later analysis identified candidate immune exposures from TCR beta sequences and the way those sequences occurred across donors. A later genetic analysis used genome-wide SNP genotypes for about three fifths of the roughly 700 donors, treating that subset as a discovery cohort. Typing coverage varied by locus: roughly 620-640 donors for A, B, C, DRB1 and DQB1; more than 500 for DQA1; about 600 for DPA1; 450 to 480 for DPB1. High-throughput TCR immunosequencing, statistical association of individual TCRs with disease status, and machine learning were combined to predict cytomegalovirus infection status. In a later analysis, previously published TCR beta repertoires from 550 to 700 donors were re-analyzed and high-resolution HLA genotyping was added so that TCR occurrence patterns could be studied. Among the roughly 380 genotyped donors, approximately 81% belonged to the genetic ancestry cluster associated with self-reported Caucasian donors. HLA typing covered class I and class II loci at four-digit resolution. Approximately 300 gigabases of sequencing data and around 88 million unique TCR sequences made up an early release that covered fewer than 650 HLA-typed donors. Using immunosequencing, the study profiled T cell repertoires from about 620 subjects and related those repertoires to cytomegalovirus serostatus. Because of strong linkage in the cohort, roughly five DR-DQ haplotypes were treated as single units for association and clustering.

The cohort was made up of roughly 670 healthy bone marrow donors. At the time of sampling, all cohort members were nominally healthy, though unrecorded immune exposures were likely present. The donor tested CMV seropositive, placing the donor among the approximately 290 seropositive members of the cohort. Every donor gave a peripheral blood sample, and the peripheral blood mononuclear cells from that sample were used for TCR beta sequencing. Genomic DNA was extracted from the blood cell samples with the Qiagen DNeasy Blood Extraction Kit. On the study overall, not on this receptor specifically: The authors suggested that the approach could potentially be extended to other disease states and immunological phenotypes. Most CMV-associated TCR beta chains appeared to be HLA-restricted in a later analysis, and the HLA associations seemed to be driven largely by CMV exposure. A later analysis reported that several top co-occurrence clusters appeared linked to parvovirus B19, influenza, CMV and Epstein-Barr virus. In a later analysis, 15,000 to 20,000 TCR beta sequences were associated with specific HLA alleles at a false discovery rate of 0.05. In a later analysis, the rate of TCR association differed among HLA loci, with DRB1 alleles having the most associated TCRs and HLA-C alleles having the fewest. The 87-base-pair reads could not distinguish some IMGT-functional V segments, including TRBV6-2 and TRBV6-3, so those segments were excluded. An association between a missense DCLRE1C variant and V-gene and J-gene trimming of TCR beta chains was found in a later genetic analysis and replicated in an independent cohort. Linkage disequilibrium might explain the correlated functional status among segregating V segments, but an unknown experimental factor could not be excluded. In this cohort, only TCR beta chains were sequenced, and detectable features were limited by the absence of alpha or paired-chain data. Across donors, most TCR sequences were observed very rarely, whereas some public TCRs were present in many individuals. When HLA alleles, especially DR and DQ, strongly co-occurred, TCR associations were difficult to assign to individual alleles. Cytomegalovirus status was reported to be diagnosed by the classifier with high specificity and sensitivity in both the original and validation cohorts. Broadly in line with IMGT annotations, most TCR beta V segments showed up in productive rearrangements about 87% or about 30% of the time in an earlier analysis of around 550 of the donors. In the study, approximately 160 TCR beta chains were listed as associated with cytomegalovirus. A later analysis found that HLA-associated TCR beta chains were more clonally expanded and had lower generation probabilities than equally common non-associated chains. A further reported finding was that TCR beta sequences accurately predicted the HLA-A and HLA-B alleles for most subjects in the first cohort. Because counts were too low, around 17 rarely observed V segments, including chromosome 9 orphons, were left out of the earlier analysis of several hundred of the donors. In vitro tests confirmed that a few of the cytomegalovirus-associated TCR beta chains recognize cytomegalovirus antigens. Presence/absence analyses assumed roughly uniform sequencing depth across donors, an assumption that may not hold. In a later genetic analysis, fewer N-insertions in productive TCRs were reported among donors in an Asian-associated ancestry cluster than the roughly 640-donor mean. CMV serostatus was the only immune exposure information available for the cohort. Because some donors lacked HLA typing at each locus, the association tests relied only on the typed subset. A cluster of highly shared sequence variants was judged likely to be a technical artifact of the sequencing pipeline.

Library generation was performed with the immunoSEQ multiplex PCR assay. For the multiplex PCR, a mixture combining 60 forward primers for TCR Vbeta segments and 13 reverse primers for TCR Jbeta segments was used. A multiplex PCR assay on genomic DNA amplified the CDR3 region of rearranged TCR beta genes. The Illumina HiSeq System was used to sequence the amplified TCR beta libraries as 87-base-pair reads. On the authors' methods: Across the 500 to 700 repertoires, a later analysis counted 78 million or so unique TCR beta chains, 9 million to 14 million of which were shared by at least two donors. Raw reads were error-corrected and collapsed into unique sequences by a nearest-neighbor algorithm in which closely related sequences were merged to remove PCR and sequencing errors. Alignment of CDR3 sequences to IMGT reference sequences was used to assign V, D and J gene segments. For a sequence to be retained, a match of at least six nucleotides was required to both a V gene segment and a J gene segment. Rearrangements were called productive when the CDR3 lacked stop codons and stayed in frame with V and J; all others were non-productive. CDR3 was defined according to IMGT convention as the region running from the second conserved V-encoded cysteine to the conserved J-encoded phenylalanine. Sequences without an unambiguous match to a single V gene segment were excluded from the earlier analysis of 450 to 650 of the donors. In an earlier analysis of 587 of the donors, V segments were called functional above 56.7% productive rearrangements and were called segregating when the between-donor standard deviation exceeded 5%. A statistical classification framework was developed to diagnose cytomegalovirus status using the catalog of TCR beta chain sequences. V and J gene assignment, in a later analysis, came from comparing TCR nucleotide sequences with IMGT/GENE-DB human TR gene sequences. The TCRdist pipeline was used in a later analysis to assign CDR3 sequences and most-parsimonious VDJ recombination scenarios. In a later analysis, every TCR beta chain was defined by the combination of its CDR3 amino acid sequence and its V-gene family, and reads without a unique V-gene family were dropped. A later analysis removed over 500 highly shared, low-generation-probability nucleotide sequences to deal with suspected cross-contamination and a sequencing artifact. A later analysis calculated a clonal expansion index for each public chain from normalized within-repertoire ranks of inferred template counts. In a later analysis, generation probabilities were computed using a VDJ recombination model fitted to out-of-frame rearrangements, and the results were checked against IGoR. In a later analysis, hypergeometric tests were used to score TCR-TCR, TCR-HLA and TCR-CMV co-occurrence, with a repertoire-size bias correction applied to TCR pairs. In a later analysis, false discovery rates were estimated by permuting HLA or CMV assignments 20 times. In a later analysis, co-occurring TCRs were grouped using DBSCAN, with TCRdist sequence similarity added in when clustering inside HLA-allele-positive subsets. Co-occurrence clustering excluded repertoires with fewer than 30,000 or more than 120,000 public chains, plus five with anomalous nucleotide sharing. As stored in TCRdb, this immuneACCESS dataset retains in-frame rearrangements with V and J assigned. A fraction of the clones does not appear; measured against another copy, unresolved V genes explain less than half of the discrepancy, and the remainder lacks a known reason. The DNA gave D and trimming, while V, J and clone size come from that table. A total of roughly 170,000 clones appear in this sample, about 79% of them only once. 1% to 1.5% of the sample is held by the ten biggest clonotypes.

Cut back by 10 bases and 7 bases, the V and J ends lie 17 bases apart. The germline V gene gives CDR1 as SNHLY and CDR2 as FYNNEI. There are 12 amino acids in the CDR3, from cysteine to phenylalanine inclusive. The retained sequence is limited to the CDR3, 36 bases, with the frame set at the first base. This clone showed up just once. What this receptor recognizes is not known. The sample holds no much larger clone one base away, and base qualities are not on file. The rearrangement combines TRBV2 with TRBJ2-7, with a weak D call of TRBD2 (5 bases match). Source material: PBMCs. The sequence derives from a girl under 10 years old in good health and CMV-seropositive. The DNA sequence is TGTGCCATCCTGACTACCGCGGATGAGCAGTACTTC. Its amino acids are CAILTTADEQYF. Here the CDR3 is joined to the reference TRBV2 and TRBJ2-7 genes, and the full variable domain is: EPEVTQTPSHQVTQMGQEVILRCVPISNHLYFYWYRQILGQKVEFLVSFYNNEISEKSEIFDDQFSVERPDGSNFTLKIRSTKLEDSAMYFCAILTTADEQYFGPGTRLTVT.